This TCR beta chain originates from a study of T-cell reconstitution after alpha-beta-depleted transplantation in children. This clonotype was observed many times. CDR3 length: 14 residues. Germline CDR1 and CDR2: DFQATT and SNEGSKA (reference sequence). V was clipped by 2 bases and J by 0 bases, with 8 bases between them. The TCRbeta library was prepared with unique molecular identifiers. A single record per CDR3 protein comes from TCRdb applying MiXCR to the PCR reads. Of roughly 100,000 distinct CDR3 sequences listed, roughly 8% are singletons. The specimen was PBMCs from the stem cell graft donor, collected from the stem cell graft. This clonotype originated in a human donor who donated a stem cell graft to a child with congenital amegakaryocytic thrombocytopenia. The V and J genes are TRBV20-1 and TRBJ1-3; D not certain. CDR3 nucleotide sequence: TGCAGTGCTAGAAGACGTAGCTCTGGAAACACCATATATTTT. It translates to CSARRRSSGNTIYF.